The source of this T cell receptor beta chain is a study of cytomegalovirus exposure and HLA in healthy donors. The CDR3 is 14 residues long. With 0 bases clipped from V and 7 bases from J, the junction kept 4 bases outside the gene matches. Looked up from germline, CDR1 is SGDLS and CDR2 is YYNGEE. The PCR made use of 60 Vbeta and 13 Jbeta primers. The protocol was immunoSEQ multiplex PCR, while the TCRdb copy is restricted to in-frame clones and leaves out a portion. In the table there are around 92,000 clones, approximately 74% of which are singletons. The sequence came from a female donor in good health and CMV-seropositive. The chain combines TRBV9 with TRBJ1-5; 7 bases agree with TRBD1. Sequencing input: PBMCs. In nucleotides, the CDR3 is TGTGCCAGCAGCGTAGCTGGCAGGGGGCAGCCCCAGCATTTT. It codes for CASSVAGRGQPQHF.